A selection of T cell receptor beta chains follows, all from one sample in a study of T-cell reconstitution after alpha-beta-depleted transplantation in children. TCRdb used MiXCR to reprocess the PCR reads, holding one entry per CDR3 protein. Of 250,000 to 400,000 distinct CDR3 sequences detected, approximately 20% appear once; the ten largest clones hold about a tenth. The sequences come from PBMCs, mostly from graft donor cells, collected 180 days after TCRalphabeta/CD19-depleted stem cell transplant. The receptors stem from a male patient younger than 18 who had a stem cell transplant for acute lymphoblastic leukemia, so the T cells may come from the graft donor. Both conserved end residues are part of each CDR3. The D gene is left open where the match is weak. Clone size is shown for a subset of rows, as once, few, many or a class of expanded clone.

abundance	v_gene	j_gene	d_gene	CDR3nt	CDR3aa
few	TRBV6-5	TRBJ1-2	TRBD1	TGTGCCAGCAGTTCAGGGGGATTGGGGGGCTACACCTTC	CASSSGGLGGYTF
few	TRBV27	TRBJ2-5	TRBD2	TGTGCCAGCCGTCTCCAGGGAGGGCAAGAGACCCAGTACTTC	CASRLQGGQETQYF
.	TRBV11-1	TRBJ2-1	TRBD2	TGTTCCAGCACCCCCAGGATAGCGGGAGTTAACAATGAGCAGTTCTTC	CSSTPRIAGVNNEQFF
.	TRBV27	TRBJ1-2	.	TGTGCCAGCAGTTTCGGACGGCTTCGGGGCTACACCTTC	CASSFGRLRGYTF
many	TRBV27	TRBJ2-1	TRBD2	TGTGCCAGCAGTTTAGCTAGCGGGAGTTACAATGAGCAGTTCTTC	CASSLASGSYNEQFF
few	TRBV7-9	TRBJ2-3	TRBD2	TGTGCCAGCAGCACGGGACTAGCGGGAGGTTACGATACGCAGTATTTT	CASSTGLAGGYDTQYF
many	TRBV6-1	TRBJ2-7	TRBD2	TGTGCCAGCAGACCCTCTAGCGGGGGGACCTACGAGCAGTACTTC	CASRPSSGGTYEQYF
few	TRBV5-1	TRBJ1-6	.	TGCGCCAGCAGCTTGGAACCTCTACCGGGGAATTCACCCCTCCACTTT	CASSLEPLPGNSPLHF
few	TRBV9	TRBJ2-1	.	TGTGCCAGCAGCGTAGGGCCTCCCGATCATGAGCAGTTCTTC	CASSVGPPDHEQFF
.	TRBV29-1	TRBJ2-2	.	TGCAGCGCCACGGGGGACACTAACACCGGGGAGCTGTTTTTT	CSATGDTNTGELFF
few	TRBV7-2	TRBJ2-5	.	TGTGCCAGCAGCTTAGGAGTTAGCGAAGAGACCCAGTACTTC	CASSLGVSEETQYF
few	TRBV3-1	TRBJ1-2	.	TGTGCCAGCAGCCAGGAGAGAACGGACCGAACTTATGGCTACACCTTC	CASSQERTDRTYGYTF
.	TRBV12-3/TRBV12-4	TRBJ2-5	TRBD1	TGTGCCAGCAGAAACAGGGGGCCGGAGACCCAGTACTTC	CASRNRGPETQYF
.	TRBV7-6	TRBJ1-1	.	TGTGCCAGCAGCTTTTACGGGGGCGGGAACACTGAAGCTTTCTTT	CASSFYGGGNTEAFF
.	TRBV5-1	TRBJ2-7	TRBD1	TGCGCCAGCAGCTTGGGGGGGACAGTCTACGAGCAGTACTTC	CASSLGGTVYEQYF
.	TRBV7-6	TRBJ2-1	.	TGTGCCAGCAGTTTACGGCTAGGGGGGAAGTACAATGAGCAGTTCTTC	CASSLRLGGKYNEQFF
.	TRBV7-6	TRBJ1-4	.	TGTGCCAGCAGCACGGGACTGCCCACAGAAAAACTGTTTTTT	CASSTGLPTEKLFF
few	TRBV5-1	TRBJ2-3	.	TGCGCCAGCAGCATGTCGACTTTGGCGGGGCCCCCGGATACGCAGTATTTT	CASSMSTLAGPPDTQYF
.	TRBV20-1	TRBJ2-2	.	TGCAGTGCTAGAGAGTTAGGTGCTGGGGAGCTGTTTTTT	CSARELGAGELFF
few	TRBV11-2	TRBJ2-7	TRBD1	TGTGCCAGCAGCGTGGGACAGTTCTACGAGCAGTACTTC	CASSVGQFYEQYF
.	TRBV6-5	TRBJ2-3	.	TGTGCCAGCAGTTACTCGTCACTAGGGGACCTGTTGGATACGCAGTATTTT	CASSYSSLGDLLDTQYF
many	TRBV12-3/TRBV12-4	TRBJ2-2	.	TGTGCCAGCAGTTTCAAGGGGGGGGAGCTGTTTTTT	CASSFKGGELFF
.	TRBV20-1	TRBJ2-5	TRBD1	TGCAGTGCTAGGGCTCTCGGGACAGGGGTTTTTCGACTCCAAGAGACCCAGTACTTC	CSARALGTGVFRLQETQYF
few	TRBV5-1	TRBJ1-2	TRBD1	TGCGCCAGCAGCTTACTACAGGGGACTGGCTACACCTTC	CASSLLQGTGYTF
.	TRBV11-3	TRBJ2-2	.	TGTGCCAGCAGCTTAGGCCTGGTCCGGAACACCGGGGAGCTGTTTTTT	CASSLGLVRNTGELFF
few	TRBV30	TRBJ2-3	.	TGTGCCTGGAGTGTAGCAGCGTCTAGCACAGATACGCAGTATTTT	CAWSVAASSTDTQYF
.	TRBV29-1	TRBJ2-2	.	TGCAGCGTTGAAGATCCTCGGGTGGGGGAGCTGTTTTTT	CSVEDPRVGELFF
.	TRBV5-1	TRBJ2-7	.	TGCGCCAGCGGCACTACCGCCCCCTACGAGCAGTACTTC	CASGTTAPYEQYF
.	TRBV20-1	TRBJ2-2	.	TGCAGTGCTAGTTATAGACAAGTCAGGGCCGGGGAGCTGTTTTTT	CSASYRQVRAGELFF
few	TRBV12-3/TRBV12-4	TRBJ2-7	.	TGTGCCAGCAGTTTAGCTGGGATATCCTACGAGCAGTACTTC	CASSLAGISYEQYF
once	TRBV5-1	TRBJ2-1	.	TGCGCCAGCAGCTTGGCCCAGGTTCAGACCCACAATGAGCAGTTCTTC	CASSLAQVQTHNEQFF
.	TRBV4-2	TRBJ1-1	.	TGTGCCAGCAGCCAAGAGGGGTTCACTGAAGCTTTCTTT	CASSQEGFTEAFF
.	TRBV20-1	TRBJ2-3	.	TGCAGTGCTAGGATGGACGGGTCCCGAGAAACGCAGTATTTT	CSARMDGSRETQYF
few	TRBV12-3/TRBV12-4	TRBJ2-3	.	TGTGCCAGCAGCCCCCAACCATATAGCACAGATACGCAGTATTTT	CASSPQPYSTDTQYF
once	TRBV2	TRBJ2-2	.	TGTGCCAGCAGTGAAGTACAGCCTCCGAACACCGGGGAGCTGTTTTTT	CASSEVQPPNTGELFF
few	TRBV15	TRBJ2-3	TRBD2	TGTGCCACCAGCAGACCCGGGACTAGCGGGAGGAGGTCGACAGATACGCAGTATTTT	CATSRPGTSGRRSTDTQYF
.	TRBV12-3/TRBV12-4	TRBJ2-2	.	TGTGCCAGCAGTTCCCGACTAGGAACGAACACCGGGGAGCTGTTTTTT	CASSSRLGTNTGELFF
.	TRBV12-3/TRBV12-4	TRBJ1-2	.	TGTGCCAGCAGCTGTGATTGCGCCAGGGGCTTCTATGGCTACACCTTC	CASSCDCARGFYGYTF
.	TRBV5-1	TRBJ2-7	.	TGCGCCAGCAGAAAGACACAGGGAATGTCCGAGCAGTACTTC	CASRKTQGMSEQYF
.	TRBV10-1	TRBJ2-7	.	TGCGCCAGCAGTGAGTCAGGGACCAGGTCCTACGAGCAGTACTTC	CASSESGTRSYEQYF
.	TRBV20-1	TRBJ2-7	.	TGCAGTGCTAGGAGCGGGTCTACCTACGAGCAGTACTTC	CSARSGSTYEQYF
few	TRBV6-1	TRBJ1-5	.	TGTGCCAGCAGACCGTACAGGGTCAATCAGCCCCAGCATTTT	CASRPYRVNQPQHF
few	TRBV20-1	TRBJ2-3	.	TGCAGTGCTGTCCAGGGTCGCACAGATACGCAGTATTTT	CSAVQGRTDTQYF